The 11 T cell receptor beta chains listed next were all sequenced from one sample in a study of blood T cell repertoires in COVID-19. Data came from immunoSEQ multiplex PCR; TCRdb stores just in-frame clones and leaves some out. Of roughly 300,000 clones in the sample, more than 85% were seen once. Sequencing was performed on PBMCs or T cells enriched from blood (not recorded which). The receptor set was obtained from a young woman who had recovered from COVID-19.

The chain carries TRBV11-2 and TRBJ2-1; D is unresolved. The germline V gene has CDR1 SGHAT and CDR2 FQNNGV. The CDR3 runs to 14 residues. The V gene lost 4 bases and the J gene lost 4 bases, with 11 bases spanning the gap. This chain's CDR3 is CASSSYSQYNEQFF. Written as DNA, the CDR3 is TGTGCCAGCAGCTCTTATTCTCAGTACAATGAGCAGTTCTTC.

This chain connects TRBV11-2 to TRBJ2-3; D gene uncertain. Per germline, CDR1 SGHAT and CDR2 FQNNGV. Trimming left V 1 base short and J 4 bases short, with 9 bases between. This CDR3 region has 14 residues. The CDR3 nucleotides are TGTGCCAGCAGCTTAGTTGCGGTTGCAGATACGCAGTATTTT. Protein: CASSLVAVADTQYF.

The CDR3 DNA follows: TGTGCCAGCAGCTTGAAGGGGAATAATTCACCCCTCCACTTT. Protein sequence: CASSLKGNNSPLHF. The V call is TRBV5-4, the J call TRBJ1-6; perhaps TRBD1 as D (5 bases). Trimming stripped 1 base from V and 5 bases from J, with 7 bases between. Germline CDR1 is SGHNT and CDR2 is YYREEE (reference sequence). This CDR3 comprises 14 residues.

This clone was recorded once. This rearrangement joins TRBV28 to TRBJ1-2; unclear D gene. The CDR3 totals 12 residues. V lost 6 bases to trimming and J lost 4 bases, with 9 bases between them. CDR1 and CDR2 from the germline V gene are MDHEN and SYDVKM. CDR3 in amino acids: CASSPRIYGYTF. CDR3 DNA sequence: TGTGCCAGCAGCCCTCGTATCTATGGCTACACCTTC.

This clone occurred once. The chain links TRBV6-5 to TRBJ1-5; no reliable D call. Germline assignment: CDR1 MNHEY and CDR2 SVGAGI. The CDR3 is made up of 13 amino acids. Trimming removed 10 bases from V and 0 bases from J, with 10 bases in between. The CDR3 DNA reads TGTGCCACGACTCCCTATAGCAATCAGCCCCAGCATTTT. This gives the protein CATTPYSNQPQHF.

This clone is a singleton in its sample. The V and J genes are TRBV14 and TRBJ2-7; maybe TRBD2 (5 bases). CDR3 size: 15 residues. Looked up from germline, CDR1 is SGHDN and CDR2 is FVKESK. Trimming shortened V by 1 base and J by 4 bases, and 14 bases separated the two germline ends. CDR3 sequence: CASSQGVSGKYEQYF. CDR3 in DNA: TGTGCCAGCAGCCAAGGGGTAAGCGGAAAATACGAGCAGTACTTC. The variable domain in full, with the rest retrieved from reference TRBV14 and TRBJ2-7, is EAGVTQFPSHSVIEKGQTVTLRCDPISGHDNLYWYRRVMGKEIKFLLHFVKESKQDESGMPNNRFLAERTGGTYSTLKVQPAELEDSGVYFCASSQGVSGKYEQYFGPGTRLTVT.

The chain has TRBV2 and TRBJ2-1; 10 bases are a match to TRBD2. The germline gives CDR1 SNHLY, CDR2 FYNNEI. Trimming took 7 bases from V and 0 from J; bases not matched to a gene: 15. This CDR3 is 19 amino acids long. The CDR3 bases are TGTGCCAGCATAGTCCTAGCGGGAGATCAGGGGAGCTCCTACAATGAGCAGTTCTTC. Amino acid sequence: CASIVLAGDQGSSYNEQFF.

The count of this clone is one. This chain uses TRBV27 with TRBJ2-7; 8 nucleotides align to TRBD1. Trimming at V came to 0 bases and at J to 2 bases, leaving 12 bases not matched to a gene. Germline CDR1 and CDR2: MNHEY and SMNVEV (reference sequence). The CDR3 spans 18 residues. The CDR3 DNA reads TGTGCCAGCAGTTTATCATGGACAGGGTCCCTTTGGGCCTACGAGCAGTACTTC. Its translation: CASSLSWTGSLWAYEQYF.

This clone was seen a few times. The V gene is TRBV28, the J gene TRBJ1-6, with D maybe TRBD1 (5 bases). Germline-derived CDR1 and CDR2 are MDHEN and SYDVKM. The CDR3 consists of 14 residues. Deletions cut 8 bases from V and 9 bases from J, with 17 bases between. This CDR3 is CASAGTEFRSPLHF. As DNA, the CDR3 is TGTGCCAGCGCGGGGACTGAGTTTCGTTCACCCCTCCACTTT.

The gene calls are TRBV19 and TRBJ1-6; 7 bases map to TRBD1. Looked up from germline, CDR1 is LNHDA and CDR2 is SQIVND (reference sequence). The CDR3 is made up of 13 amino acids. V was clipped by 8 bases and J by 6 bases; unmatched bases: 4. CDR3 in amino acids: CASSGTANSPLHF. The CDR3 DNA reads as TGTGCCAGTTCCGGGACAGCTAATTCACCCCTCCACTTT.

This chain connects TRBV28 to TRBJ2-1; no clear D gene. Trimming left V 6 bases short and J 2 bases short, with 5 bases between. The germline V gene encodes CDR1 MDHEN and CDR2 SYDVKM. This CDR3 has 12 amino acids. The CDR3 protein is CASSLTYNEQFF. The CDR3 DNA reads TGTGCCAGCAGCCTAACCTACAATGAGCAGTTCTTC.